The next 22 T cell receptor beta chains were all read from a single sample in a study of cytomegalovirus exposure and HLA in healthy donors. The study ran its PCR with 60 Vbeta and 13 Jbeta primers. The table came from immunoSEQ multiplex PCR; TCRdb's copy has only in-frame clones and leaves some out. This table has about 86,000 clones, roughly 72% appearing once. Sequencing was carried out using PBMCs. These TCRs come from a woman between 45 and 65 years old in good health and CMV-seropositive.

This clone appeared a few times. V is TRBV4-2 and J is TRBJ2-1; D possibly corresponds to TRBD2 (5 bases). CDR3 length: 16 residues. V was pared by 0 bases and J by 0 bases, with 9 bases between. CDR1 is LGHNA, CDR2 YNFKEQ, per germline. CDR3 bases: TGTGCCAGCAGCCAAGATTCGGGAAGCTCCTACAATGAGCAGTTCTTC. Its protein is CASSQDSGSSYNEQFF.

The chain uses TRBV28 and TRBJ2-6; D unclear. V was shortened by 4 bases and J by 3 bases, with 10 bases between the two germline ends. Looked up from germline, CDR1 is MDHEN and CDR2 is SYDVKM. The CDR3 spans 15 residues. The CDR3 protein is CASSSRNRGANVLTF. CDR3 coding DNA: TGTGCCAGCAGTTCCAGGAATCGTGGGGCCAACGTCCTGACTTTC.

This clone showed up just a few times. The J gene is TRBJ2-6, the V gene TRBV4-2; 7 bases align to TRBD1. In germline, CDR1 is LGHNA, CDR2 YNFKEQ. Unmatched junction bases numbered 2, after V lost 1 base and J lost 2 bases. There are 16 residues in the CDR3. The DNA of the CDR3 is TGTGCCAGCAGCCAAGGGCAGGGGGCTGGGGCCAACGTCCTGACTTTC. Translating it yields CASSQGQGAGANVLTF.

The J gene is TRBJ2-5, the V gene TRBV10-3, with D perhaps TRBD1 (5 bases). Trimming took off 4 bases at V and 2 bases at J, with 8 bases between the two ends. From germline, CDR1 is ENHRY and CDR2 SYGVKD. This CDR3 region has 13 residues. The CDR3 region has the DNA TGTGCCATCAGTGCTGACAGACAAGAGACCCAGTACTTC. Translating gives CAISADRQETQYF.

J is TRBJ1-5 and V is TRBV27; D remains unclear. V was cut by 5 bases and J by 7 bases, with 15 bases left in between. CDR3 length equals 14 residues. In germline, CDR1 is MNHEY, CDR2 SMNVEV (reference sequence). CDR3 region: CASSNLPGRQPQHF. In DNA, the CDR3 is TGTGCCAGCAGTAACCTCCCCGGGAGACAGCCCCAGCATTTT.

The chain uses TRBV9 and TRBJ2-1; D might be TRBD2 (7 bases). The CDR3 runs to 15 residues. The germline V gene encodes CDR1 SGDLS and CDR2 YYNGEE. The V and J ends lost 1 base and 5 bases respectively, with 13 bases between them. Here the CDR3 DNA reads TGTGCCAGCAGCGTATGGGGGGAGGGGGACAATGAGCAGTTCTTC. This codes for CASSVWGEGDNEQFF. Variable domain in full (rest from reference TRBV9 and TRBJ2-1): DSGVTQTPKHLITATGQRVTLRCSPRSGDLSVYWYQQSLDQGLQFLIQYYNGEERAKGNILERFSAQQFPDLHSELNLSSLELGDSALYFCASSVWGEGDNEQFFGPGTRLTVL.

The chain is built from TRBV5-1 and TRBJ2-2; 13 nucleotides agree with TRBD2. In germline, CDR1 is SGHRS, CDR2 YFSETQ. The CDR3 spans 16 residues. V shed 4 bases, J shed 6 bases, and the junction held 6 bases outside the gene matches. CDR3 sequence reads: CASSPRTSGSAGELFF. CDR3 in DNA: TGCGCCAGCAGCCCCCGGACTAGCGGGAGTGCCGGGGAGCTGTTTTTT. Variable domain in full (rest from reference TRBV5-1 and TRBJ2-2): KAGVTQTPRYLIKTRGQQVTLSCSPISGHRSVSWYQQTPGQGLQFLFEYFSETQRNKGNFPGRFSGRQFSNSRSEMNVSTLELGDSALYLCASSPRTSGSAGELFFGEGSRLTVL.

The chain joins TRBV7-2 to TRBJ2-1, with 14 bases that match TRBD2. The CDR3 is made up of 13 amino acids. The junction had 4 bases not matched to a gene; V was cut back by 9 bases and J by 9 bases. Per the germline V gene, CDR1 is SGHTA and CDR2 is FQGNSA. For the CDR3, the DNA is TGTGCCAGGGGACTAGCGGGAGCCAGTGAGCAGTTCTTC. Translation gives CARGLAGASEQFF.

V gene TRBV11-2 combines with J gene TRBJ2-5; the match to TRBD1 covers 7 bases. The CDR3 contains 15 residues. The junction had 13 bases not matched to a gene; V was cut back by 7 bases and J by 5 bases. Germline loops: CDR1 SGHAT, CDR2 FQNNGV. The CDR3 region has the DNA TGTGCCAGCAAAATACTCAGGGGGTCGAGGGAGACCCAGTACTTC. Translation gives CASKILRGSRETQYF.

The chain recombines TRBV10-3 with TRBJ2-7, with 7 bases that match TRBD1. Trimming took 6 bases from V and 2 from J; bases not matched to a gene: 7. Per the germline V gene, CDR1 is ENHRY and CDR2 is SYGVKD. There are 14 residues in the CDR3. Here the CDR3 reads CAIRAGTATYEQYF. The CDR3 nucleotides read TGTGCCATCAGGGCCGGGACAGCAACCTACGAGCAGTACTTC.

The chain couples TRBV5-6 to TRBJ2-7; a possible D gene is TRBD1 (5 bases). Trimming removed 6 bases at V and 2 bases at J, with 12 bases between. The CDR3 has 13 residues. Germline V lookup: CDR1 SGHDT, CDR2 YYEEEE. The CDR3 coding sequence is TGTGCCAGCACCCCCTTAGGGGCCTACGAGCAGTACTTC. This sequence encodes CASTPLGAYEQYF.

The count of this clone is one. V is TRBV7-2 and J is TRBJ1-1; D is perhaps TRBD1 (5 bases). V dropped 0 bases and J dropped 2 bases, with 7 bases sitting between them. The CDR3 runs to 14 residues. Germline V gene data show CDR1 as SGHTA and CDR2 as FQGNSA. The DNA for the CDR3 is TGTGCCAGCAGCTTAGCACAGGCAAACACTGAAGCTTTCTTT. Translation gives CASSLAQANTEAFF.

The rearrangement joins TRBV19 to TRBJ1-2; D is perhaps TRBD1 (6 bases). The CDR3 has 16 residues. Looked up from germline, CDR1 is LNHDA and CDR2 is SQIVND (reference sequence). V was trimmed by 4 bases and J by 4 bases, leaving 19 bases between them. This CDR3 is CASSTGRPRTAYGYTF. The CDR3 DNA is TGTGCCAGTAGTACAGGACGCCCAAGGACAGCCTATGGCTACACCTTC.

The chain joins TRBV5-4 to TRBJ2-6; D possibly corresponds to TRBD1 (7 bases). Germline CDR1 and CDR2: SGHNT and YYREEE (reference sequence). CDR3 size: 17 residues. V lost 4 bases to trimming and J lost 2 bases, with 16 bases between them. The CDR3 spells CASSPEGGGAGANVLTF. DNA for the CDR3: TGTGCCAGCAGCCCAGAAGGAGGGGGCGCTGGGGCCAACGTCCTGACTTTC.

The chain employs TRBV7-9 and TRBJ2-7, with 7 nucleotides matching TRBD2. The trim removed 1 base at V and 5 bases at J, leaving 8 bases unmatched. CDR1 and CDR2 from the germline V gene are SEHNR and FQNEAQ (reference sequence). The CDR3 consists of 15 residues. The CDR3 region has the DNA TGTGCCAGCAGCTTAGGGGGACTATCCGGGCACGAGCAGTACTTC. Encoded protein: CASSLGGLSGHEQYF.

The table lists this clone with a few counts. The rearrangement uses TRBV5-1 and TRBJ2-1; D is perhaps TRBD2 (5 bases). Trimming left V 2 bases short and J 6 bases short, with 12 bases between. Germline V CDR1 and CDR2: SGHRS, YFSETQ. This CDR3 has 14 amino acids. CDR3 sequence: CASSLEGRSNEQFF. The DNA for the CDR3 is TGCGCCAGCAGCTTAGAGGGCCGGAGCAATGAGCAGTTCTTC.

This chain connects TRBV29-1 to TRBJ2-7; TRBD1 might be the D (6 bases). This CDR3 has 14 residues. CDR1 and CDR2 from the germline V gene are SQVTM and ANQGSEA. V shed 6 bases and J shed 0 bases, with 15 bases lying between them. The CDR3 sequence: CSVARTGSSYEQYF. In DNA form, the CDR3 reads TGCAGCGTAGCACGCACAGGGTCCTCCTACGAGCAGTACTTC.

The chain is built from TRBV30 and TRBJ1-1; weak D call: TRBD1 (6 bases). Germline V gene sequence: CDR1 GTSNPN, CDR2 SVGIG (reference sequence). The CDR3 loop spans 16 amino acids. The V gene lost 6 bases and the J gene lost 5 bases, with 25 bases spanning the gap. For the CDR3, the DNA is TGTGCCTGTATACCCGGGTGGGGGCTGTTGGGTACTGAAGCTTTCTTT. It yields the protein CACIPGWGLLGTEAFF.

The rearrangement uses TRBV29-1 and TRBJ2-5; 7 bases are a match to TRBD1. CDR3 length: 14 residues. V lost 8 bases and J lost 2; bases outside the gene matches: 11. From germline, CDR1 is SQVTM and CDR2 ANQGSEA. The CDR3 reads CSSRSGTAQETQYF. Here the CDR3 DNA reads TGCAGCTCCCGATCCGGGACAGCGCAAGAGACCCAGTACTTC.

The chain has TRBV27 and TRBJ1-3; the D gene is possibly TRBD1 (6 bases). The CDR3 covers 14 residues. Germline V gene lookup returns CDR1 MNHEY and CDR2 SMNVEV (reference sequence). Trimming cost V 5 bases and J 4 bases, with 12 bases left between them. The CDR3 loop is CASSQQGLGNTIYF. As DNA, the CDR3 is TGTGCCAGCAGTCAACAGGGTTTGGGAAACACCATATATTTT.

The chain has TRBV6-6 and TRBJ2-2, with a tentative D call TRBD1 (6 bases). The CDR3 extends over 16 amino acids. Germline assignment: CDR1 MNHNY and CDR2 SVGAGI (reference sequence). Between the trimmed V and J ends, which lost 4 bases and 4 bases, there was a span of 16 bases. CDR3 DNA: TGTGCCAGCAGTTCGCCCTCAGGGGATAGCACCGGGGAGCTGTTTTTT. Protein: CASSSPSGDSTGELFF.

The chain couples TRBV6-5 to TRBJ2-7; no firm D call. Trimming took off 2 bases at V and 6 bases at J, with 5 bases between the two ends. This CDR3 is built from 11 residues. Germline V CDR1 and CDR2: MNHEY, SVGAGI. CDR3 sequence (DNA): TGTGCCAGCAGTTACGCCGGCGAGCAGTACTTC. As protein: CASSYAGEQYF.